Presented here are 25 T cell receptor beta chains from one specimen sequenced in a study of cytomegalovirus exposure and HLA in healthy donors. Amplification used 60 Vbeta primers and 13 Jbeta primers. TCRdb keeps only in-frame clones here, not all; method: immunoSEQ multiplex PCR. The data contain under 200,000 clones, roughly three quarters of them singletons. Material for sequencing was PBMCs. These receptors all stem from a male donor in good health and CMV-seropositive.

The V and J genes are TRBV7-6 and TRBJ2-3, with D possibly matching TRBD1 (7 bases). This CDR3 contains 16 residues. Trimming took 1 base from V and 5 from J, leaving 16 bases between them. CDR1 and CDR2 from the germline V gene are SGHVS and FNYEAQ. The CDR3 sequence is CASSLEGRGAQDTQYF. DNA of the CDR3: TGTGCCAGCAGCTTAGAAGGCAGGGGGGCCCAAGATACGCAGTATTTT.

The V call is TRBV19, the J call TRBJ1-5; 8 positions agree with TRBD1. The CDR3 contains 15 residues. Germline values: CDR1 LNHDA, CDR2 SQIVND (reference sequence). Losses at the gene ends were 5 bases for V and 2 bases for J; bases not matched to a gene: 5. The CDR3 DNA is TGTGCCAGTAGTTTGGACAGGGCGGGCAATCAGCCCCAGCATTTT. Protein sequence: CASSLDRAGNQPQHF.

CDR3 sequence reads: CASSLGLAGTSDTQYF. CDR3 DNA sequence: TGTGCCAGCAGCTTAGGTCTAGCGGGGACTTCAGATACGCAGTATTTT. This chain uses TRBV7-6 with TRBJ2-3; 9 bases are a match to TRBD2. Trimming at V came to 1 base and at J to 4 bases, leaving 6 bases not matched to a gene. The CDR3 is made up of 16 amino acids. Germline V gene lookup returns CDR1 SGHVS and CDR2 FNYEAQ. The full variable domain, completed using reference TRBV7-6 and TRBJ2-3, is GAGVSQSPRYKVTKRGQDVALRCDPISGHVSLYWYRQALGQGPEFLTYFNYEAQQDKSGLPNDRFSAERPEGSISTLTIQRTEQRDSAMYRCASSLGLAGTSDTQYFGPGTRLTVL.

This sequence joins TRBV30 and TRBJ1-2; 7 nucleotides agree with TRBD1. This CDR3 is built from 13 residues. Germline loops: CDR1 GTSNPN, CDR2 SVGIG (reference sequence). Unmatched junction bases numbered 5, after V lost 3 bases and J lost 4 bases. The DNA of the CDR3 is TGTGCCTGGAGGAAGACAGGGATCTATGGCTACACCTTC. Its translation: CAWRKTGIYGYTF.

This clone ranks as medium-sized (0.01 to 0.1%). This chain uses TRBV4-2 with TRBJ2-7, with 9 bases aligning to TRBD2. V was pared by 0 bases and J by 2 bases, with 5 bases of the junction left unmatched. CDR3 length: 16 amino acids. CDR1 and CDR2 (germline): LGHNA, YNFKEQ. This chain's CDR3 is CASSQDTGGGAYEQYF. The CDR3 bases are TGTGCCAGCAGCCAAGATACTGGCGGGGGGGCCTACGAGCAGTACTTC.

The V call is TRBV18, the J call TRBJ1-1; D is ambiguous. The V gene lost 6 bases and the J gene lost 4 bases, with 21 bases spanning the gap. There are 16 residues in the CDR3. The germline gives CDR1 KGHSH, CDR2 LQKENI. CDR3 in DNA: TGTGCCAGCTCGTCTCTTAACGGGGTCGGGAGCACTGAAGCTTTCTTT. It specifies CASSSLNGVGSTEAFF.

The rearrangement joins TRBV13 to TRBJ2-1; TRBD2 aligns across 7 bases. The CDR3 runs to 15 residues. Looked up from germline, CDR1 is PRHDT and CDR2 is FYEKMQ (reference sequence). The V gene end was trimmed by 8 bases and the J gene end by 4 bases; junction bases not matched to a gene: 11. Written as DNA, the CDR3 is TGTGCCAGCCTGACGAGCGGGGCGAGGTACAATGAGCAGTTCTTC. The encoded protein is CASLTSGARYNEQFF.

V gene TRBV9 combines with J gene TRBJ2-7; perhaps TRBD1 as D (6 bases). This CDR3 region has 15 residues. Germline loops: CDR1 SGDLS, CDR2 YYNGEE. Trimming left V 0 bases short and J 5 bases short, with 15 bases between. CDR3 nucleotide sequence: TGTGCCAGCAGCGTAGAGGGGCAGGGGTCCCACGAGCAGTACTTC. This codes for CASSVEGQGSHEQYF.

The rearrangement links TRBV5-6 to TRBJ2-1; 8 bases are shared with TRBD1. The V gene's germline CDR1 is SGHDT and CDR2 YYEEEE. The V segment lost 7 bases and the J segment 4 bases; nucleotides outside the gene matches: 4. The CDR3 contains 13 residues. This CDR3 reads CASGGQGYNEQFF. The CDR3 DNA reads as TGTGCCAGCGGCGGACAGGGTTACAATGAGCAGTTCTTC.

The chain recombines TRBV7-6 with TRBJ2-7; no clear D gene. CDR3 length: 14 amino acids. Germline V gene lookup returns CDR1 SGHVS and CDR2 FNYEAQ. V lost 1 base and J 3 bases, leaving 10 bases between the germline ends. The CDR3 spells CASSLGGELYEQYF. The CDR3 region has the DNA TGTGCCAGCAGCTTAGGAGGAGAACTCTACGAGCAGTACTTC.

A few counts support this clone. The chain combines TRBV9 with TRBJ2-2; tentative D call: TRBD1 (5 bases). Trimming took 0 bases from V and 0 from J, leaving 9 bases between them. The V gene's germline CDR1 is SGDLS and CDR2 YYNGEE. This CDR3 comprises 16 residues. The chain's CDR3 is CASSVEAGPNTGELFF. CDR3 coding DNA: TGTGCCAGCAGCGTAGAGGCAGGGCCGAACACCGGGGAGCTGTTTTTT.

The CDR3 DNA sequence: TGCGCCAGCAGTGGGGACACTATCTCCTACGAGCAGTACTTC. Amino acids: CASSGDTISYEQYF. The J gene is TRBJ2-7, the V gene TRBV10-2, with D maybe TRBD1 (6 bases). The CDR3 covers 14 residues. From germline, CDR1 is WSHSY and CDR2 SAAADI. The V and J ends lost 4 bases and 0 bases respectively, with 10 bases between them.

Notes on this clone: Different DNA sequences within this sample yield the same CDR3. V is TRBV5-1 and J is TRBJ1-1; maybe TRBD1 (5 bases). In germline, CDR1 is SGHRS, CDR2 YFSETQ. CDR3 length: 13 residues. Trimming cost V 0 bases and J 3 bases, with 6 bases left between them. The CDR3 here is CASSLGRDTEAFF. In nucleotides, the CDR3 is TGCGCCAGCAGCTTGGGCAGGGACACTGAAGCTTTCTTT.

The chain has TRBV11-3 and TRBJ1-2; D is possibly TRBD1 (5 bases). Per the germline V gene, CDR1 is SGHNT and CDR2 is YENEEA. This CDR3 has 14 residues. The V end lost 3 bases, the J end lost 5 bases, and 13 bases lay between the germline ends. CDR3 nucleotide sequence: TGTGCCAGCAGCTTGAAGGGGCCCAGGTATGGCTACACCTTC. Translating it yields CASSLKGPRYGYTF.

This rearrangement joins TRBV10-1 to TRBJ2-3, with TRBD1 matching over 8 bases. Germline trimming cut 0 bases from V and 4 bases from J; bases unmatched to any gene: 6. Looked up from germline, CDR1 is WNHNN and CDR2 is SYGVQD (reference sequence). The CDR3 spans 16 residues. Here the CDR3 DNA reads TGCGCCAGCAGTGAGTCTGGACAGGGCTTCGCAGATACGCAGTATTTT. Amino acid sequence: CASSESGQGFADTQYF.

The rearrangement uses TRBV30 and TRBJ1-6; D ambiguous. The V end was cut by 3 bases, the J end by 6 bases, with 6 bases between. Germline V gives CDR1 GTSNPN, CDR2 SVGIG (reference sequence). The CDR3 length is 12 residues. This chain's CDR3 is CAWRAGNSPLHF. The CDR3 region has the DNA TGTGCCTGGAGGGCGGGTAATTCACCCCTCCACTTT. The full variable domain, rest sourced from reference TRBV30 and TRBJ1-6, is SQTIHQWPATLVQPVGSPLSLECTVEGTSNPNLYWYRQAAGRGLQLLFYSVGIGQISSEVPQNLSASRPQDRQFILSSKKLLLSDSGFYLCAWRAGNSPLHFGNGTRLTVT.

V usage is TRBV30 and J usage is TRBJ2-7; TRBD2 is a possible D gene (6 bases). V dropped 4 bases and J dropped 3 bases, with 10 bases sitting between them. This CDR3 spans 12 amino acids. Germline V gene lookup returns CDR1 GTSNPN and CDR2 SVGIG (reference sequence). CDR3 DNA sequence: TGTGCCTGGAATCCCGGGGGCTACGAGCAGTACTTC. Protein product: CAWNPGGYEQYF.

J is TRBJ2-2 and V is TRBV27, with 11 bases aligning to TRBD2. CDR1 is MNHEY and CDR2 is SMNVEV in the germline V gene (reference sequence). The length of the CDR3 is 17 residues. The V gene end was trimmed by 7 bases and the J gene end by 2 bases; junction bases not matched to a gene: 9. CDR3 nucleotides: TGTGCCAGCACCCATATTGGGACTAGCGGCAACACCGGGGAGCTGTTTTTT. Translating it yields CASTHIGTSGNTGELFF.

The V and J genes are TRBV30 and TRBJ2-1; 12 bases are shared with TRBD2. From germline, CDR1 is GTSNPN and CDR2 SVGIG (reference sequence). This CDR3 contains 15 residues. V was pared by 0 bases and J by 5 bases, with 2 bases of the junction left unmatched. The CDR3 sequence is CAWSVLAGGHNEQFF. The CDR3 nucleotides are TGTGCCTGGAGTGTACTAGCGGGGGGTCACAATGAGCAGTTCTTC.

In the case of this clone: Other DNA variants within this sample encode the same CDR3. The J gene is TRBJ2-7, the V gene TRBV19; 7 bases are shared with TRBD1. Germline loops: CDR1 LNHDA, CDR2 SQIVND (reference sequence). V lost 6 bases to trimming and J lost 7 bases; unmatched junction nucleotides: 9. This CDR3 contains 13 residues. The CDR3 nucleotides read TGTGCCAGTAGGCCGGGACAGCCCTCGGAGCAGTACTTC. Translating gives CASRPGQPSEQYF.

This chain uses TRBV7-3 with TRBJ2-1, with no clear D. CDR1 and CDR2 from the germline V gene are SGHTA and FQGTGA. V was shortened by 1 base and J by 5 bases, with 6 bases between the two germline ends. This CDR3 has 13 amino acids. The CDR3 spells CASSLKSNNEQFF. The CDR3 DNA reads as TGTGCCAGCAGCTTAAAATCCAACAATGAGCAGTTCTTC.

The chain is built from TRBV6-1 and TRBJ2-7, with a tentative D call TRBD1 (6 bases). The CDR3 extends over 13 amino acids. The germline CDR1 and CDR2 sequences are MNHNS and SASEGT. V was cut by 3 bases and J by 2 bases, with 8 bases left in between. DNA of the CDR3: TGTGCCAGCAGTGATAACAGGGCCTACGAGCAGTACTTC. It is translated as CASSDNRAYEQYF.

The CDR3 bases are TGTGCCAGCAGTATTGACAGGGGTCTTGAAAAACTGTTTTTT. Translated: CASSIDRGLEKLFF. V gene TRBV6-5 combines with J gene TRBJ1-4; 8 positions agree with TRBD1. The germline V gene encodes CDR1 MNHEY and CDR2 SVGAGI. The CDR3 extends over 14 amino acids. With 5 bases clipped from V and 7 bases from J, the junction kept 6 bases outside the gene matches.

This chain joins TRBV30 and TRBJ2-7; 8 nucleotides align to TRBD2. This CDR3 is built from 14 residues. V was pared by 4 bases and J by 3 bases, with 8 bases of the junction left unmatched. Germline V CDR1 and CDR2: GTSNPN, SVGIG (reference sequence). This chain's CDR3 is CAWNPASGGYEQYF. CDR3 in DNA: TGTGCCTGGAACCCCGCCAGCGGGGGCTACGAGCAGTACTTC.

The chain recombines TRBV7-2 with TRBJ2-4; D uncertain. Germline CDR1 is SGHTA and CDR2 is FQGNSA. The CDR3 length is 15 residues. Trimming cost V 4 bases and J 0 bases, with 10 bases left between them. Here the CDR3 reads CASSSRVGAKNIQYF. In nucleotides, the CDR3 is TGTGCCAGCAGCTCCCGGGTCGGAGCCAAAAACATTCAGTACTTC.